This T cell receptor (beta chain) was observed in a study of cytomegalovirus exposure and HLA in healthy donors. Study outcomes and limitations: In a later analysis, at a false discovery rate of 0.05, some 15,000 TCR beta sequences were associated with HLA alleles. A later analysis linked a missense DCLRE1C variant to TCR beta V- and J-gene trimming. Researchers reported in a later analysis that common viral pathogens appeared linked to several top clusters. A previous analysis found most TCR beta V segments productive roughly 90% or roughly 30% of the time.

Worth noting for this clone: Its antigen is not known.

Vbeta (60) and Jbeta (13) primers were used in the PCR. TCRdb keeps only in-frame clones here, not all; method: immunoSEQ multiplex PCR. The sample carries 100,000 to 150,000 clones, over 65% recorded once. Germline V CDR1 and CDR2: SEHNR, FQNEAQ (reference sequence). The CDR3 is made up of 14 amino acids. Trimming took off 5 bases at V and 0 bases at J, with 7 bases between the two ends. What was sequenced was PBMCs. The receptor comes from a man aged 50 to 60 in good health and CMV-seronegative. This sequence joins TRBV7-9 and TRBJ1-4; tentatively, D is TRBD1 (5 bases). The CDR3 reads CASSRGATNEKLFF. DNA of the CDR3: TGTGCCAGCAGCCGGGGGGCAACTAATGAAAAACTGTTTTTT.